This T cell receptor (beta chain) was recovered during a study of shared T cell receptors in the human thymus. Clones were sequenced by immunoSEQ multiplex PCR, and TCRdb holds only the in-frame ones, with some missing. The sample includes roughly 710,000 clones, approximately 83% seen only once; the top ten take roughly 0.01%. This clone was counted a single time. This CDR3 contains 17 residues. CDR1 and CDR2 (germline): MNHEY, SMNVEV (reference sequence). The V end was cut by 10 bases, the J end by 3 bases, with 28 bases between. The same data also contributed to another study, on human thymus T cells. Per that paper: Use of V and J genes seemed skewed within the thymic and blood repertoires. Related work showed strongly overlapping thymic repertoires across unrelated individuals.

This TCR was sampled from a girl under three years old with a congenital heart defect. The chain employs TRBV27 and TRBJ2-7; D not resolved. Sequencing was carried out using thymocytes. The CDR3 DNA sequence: TGTGCCACGACGGCGCCAGGCCAAATGTCCCGAAACTACGAGCAGTACTTC. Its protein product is CATTAPGQMSRNYEQYF.